One and the same sample provided the 9 T cell receptor beta chains below, sequenced in a study of control samples from healthy donors and cancer patients. TCRdb's copy holds only in-frame clones and misses some; the assay was immunoSEQ multiplex PCR. The top ten hold approximately 2.3% of the sample, which has tens of thousands of clones, roughly 95% seen once. Material: blood. These receptors were obtained from a man in his thirties or forties in good health.

Only one count was recorded for this clone. V is TRBV30 and J is TRBJ2-7; 7 positions agree with TRBD1. CDR1 GTSNPN and CDR2 SVGIG come from the germline V gene (reference sequence). The CDR3 extends over 14 amino acids. With 5 bases clipped from V and 2 bases from J, the junction kept 9 bases outside the gene matches. CDR3: CAWDEQGFPYEQYF. In DNA, the CDR3 is TGTGCCTGGGACGAACAGGGGTTTCCCTACGAGCAGTACTTC.

This chain joins TRBV10-3 and TRBJ2-2; 9 bases are shared with TRBD2. CDR3 size: 13 residues. Unmatched junction bases numbered 4, after V lost 10 bases and J lost 4 bases. CDR1 and CDR2 from the germline V gene are ENHRY and SYGVKD. CDR3 residues: CATWTSVTGELFF. The CDR3 coding sequence is TGTGCCACCTGGACTAGCGTCACCGGGGAGCTGTTTTTT.

The chain joins TRBV7-2 to TRBJ1-1; D is undetermined. The V end lost 5 bases, the J end lost 5 bases, and 15 bases lay between the germline ends. Germline V CDR1 and CDR2: SGHTA, FQGNSA. The CDR3 extends over 14 amino acids. The CDR3 protein is CASSLMRGETEAFF. CDR3 coding DNA: TGTGCCAGCAGCCTTATGCGGGGTGAGACTGAAGCTTTCTTT.

The chain is built from TRBV2 and TRBJ2-3; D not resolved. The CDR3 loop spans 14 amino acids. The V end lost 5 bases, the J end lost 2 bases, and 11 bases lay between the germline ends. Germline V gene sequence: CDR1 SNHLY, CDR2 FYNNEI. CDR3 residues: CASSPRPYTDTQYF. The CDR3, as DNA: TGTGCCAGCAGTCCCAGGCCCTACACAGATACGCAGTATTTT. Drawing the rest from reference TRBV2 and TRBJ2-3, the complete variable domain is EPEVTQTPSHQVTQMGQEVILRCVPISNHLYFYWYRQILGQKVEFLVSFYNNEISEKSEIFDDQFSVERPDGSNFTLKIRSTKLEDSAMYFCASSPRPYTDTQYFGPGTRLTVL.

The chain is built from TRBV10-2 and TRBJ1-5; no clear D gene. The V end was cut by 7 bases, the J end by 1 base, with 11 bases between. Germline CDR1 is WSHSY and CDR2 is SAAADI. There are 14 residues in the CDR3. The DNA of the CDR3 is TGCGCCAGCACCGGAGGTGACAGCAATCAGCCCCAGCATTTT. Its protein is CASTGGDSNQPQHF.

The CDR3: CASSKQGWTSPLHF. For the CDR3, the DNA is TGCGCCAGCAGCAAACAGGGTTGGACTTCACCCCTCCACTTT. This sequence joins TRBV5-1 and TRBJ1-6; D perhaps matches TRBD1 (6 bases). The CDR3 totals 14 residues. CDR1 is SGHRS, CDR2 YFSETQ, per germline. V gave up 4 bases and J gave up 9 bases, with 14 bases separating them. Complete variable domain (other parts from reference TRBV5-1 and TRBJ1-6): KAGVTQTPRYLIKTRGQQVTLSCSPISGHRSVSWYQQTPGQGLQFLFEYFSETQRNKGNFPGRFSGRQFSNSRSEMNVSTLELGDSALYLCASSKQGWTSPLHFGNGTRLTVT.

This chain joins TRBV2 and TRBJ1-2; D is ambiguous. Germline CDR1 is SNHLY and CDR2 is FYNNEI. V lost 5 bases, J lost 0 bases, and 4 bases lay in between. This CDR3 is built from 12 residues. CDR3 region: CASSIANYGYTF. The CDR3, as DNA: TGTGCCAGCAGTATAGCTAACTATGGCTACACCTTC. Filled out from reference TRBV2 and TRBJ1-2, the complete variable domain reads EPEVTQTPSHQVTQMGQEVILRCVPISNHLYFYWYRQILGQKVEFLVSFYNNEISEKSEIFDDQFSVERPDGSNFTLKIRSTKLEDSAMYFCASSIANYGYTFGSGTRLTVV.

This sequence joins TRBV29-1 and TRBJ2-4, with 10 bases that match TRBD2. The CDR3 contains 15 residues. Trimming cost V 3 bases and J 8 bases; bases outside gene matches: 10. Germline lookup yields CDR1 SQVTM and CDR2 ANQGSEA. The CDR3 here is CSVDQTSGTGYIQYF. Here the CDR3 DNA reads TGCAGCGTTGATCAAACTAGCGGGACTGGGTACATTCAGTACTTC.

This clone was counted a single time. V is TRBV19 and J is TRBJ1-1; 8 nucleotides align to TRBD1. Trimming removed 5 bases from V and 3 bases from J; junction bases left unmatched: 2. The germline V gene encodes CDR1 LNHDA and CDR2 SQIVND (reference sequence). This CDR3 contains 13 residues. CDR3 region: CASSDRGDTEAFF. CDR3 bases: TGTGCCAGTAGTGACAGGGGTGACACTGAAGCTTTCTTT. The full variable domain, with the rest looked up from reference TRBV19 and TRBJ1-1, is DGGITQSPKYLFRKEGQNVTLSCEQNLNHDAMYWYRQDPGQGLRLIYYSQIVNDFQKGDIAEGYSVSREKKESFPLTVTSAQKNPTAFYLCASSDRGDTEAFFGQGTRLTVV.